This T cell receptor beta chain derives from a study of regulatory T cells in long-lasting Graves disease. General study findings and limits: TRBV28, TRBJ1-2 and TRBJ2-5 were segments that persistent disease favored.

Time point meaning: persistent/refractory GD, antithyroid drugs over 5 years with positive TRAb. Making the TCR library involved RNA that had been extracted from PBMCs. In the case of this clonotype: The antigen remains undetermined.

Germline V CDR1 and CDR2: SEHNR, FQNEAQ (reference sequence). The CDR3 loop spans 14 amino acids. V was cut by 3 bases and J by 4 bases, with 12 bases left in between. Libraries of TCR beta came from iRepertoire HTBI primers plus Arm-PCR of CDR3 regions. TCRdb fed the multiplex PCR reads into MiXCR, producing one record per CDR3 protein. The repertoire holds some 470,000 distinct CDR3 sequences, with roughly a fifth as singletons. This clonotype originated in a female donor with Graves disease. This sequence joins TRBV7-9 and TRBJ1-2, with D perhaps matching TRBD1 (6 bases). The source was peripheral blood mononuclear cells (PBMCs), collected when the disease was refractory, from a patient treated with antithyroid drugs. The CDR3 bases are TGTGCCAGCAGCTTCCCGGACAGCGCCTATGGCTACACCTTC. This sequence encodes CASSFPDSAYGYTF.